The 23 T cell receptor beta chains listed next were all sequenced from one sample in a study of blood T cell repertoires in COVID-19. Libraries were prepared by immunoSEQ multiplex PCR; TCRdb keeps only in-frame clonotypes and omits some of them. This sample has under 350,000 clones, with over 75% found just once. Source material: peripheral blood. The receptors derive from a human donor in a cohort sampled during active COVID-19.

A remark on this clone: This CDR3 is also generated by other DNA sequences in the sample. V is TRBV7-9 and J is TRBJ2-1; D gene uncertain. V gave up 2 bases and J gave up 0 bases, with 8 bases separating them. The CDR3 is made up of 15 amino acids. CDR1 and CDR2 (germline): SEHNR, FQNEAQ (reference sequence). This CDR3 reads CASSLSGSSYNEQFF. The CDR3 nucleotides are TGTGCCAGCAGCTTATCAGGTAGCTCCTACAATGAGCAGTTCTTC.

This CDR3 is CATSDPGLAGGYEQYF. The CDR3 bases are TGTGCCACCAGTGATCCTGGACTAGCGGGAGGCTACGAGCAGTACTTC. The chain has TRBV24-1 and TRBJ2-7; TRBD2 agrees at 14 bases. Per the germline V gene, CDR1 is KGHDR and CDR2 is SFDVKD. This CDR3 is built from 16 residues. The junction had 3 bases not matched to a gene; V was cut back by 3 bases and J by 3 bases.

The rearrangement links TRBV7-9 to TRBJ1-1; 7 nucleotides align to TRBD1. CDR1 and CDR2 from the germline V gene are SEHNR and FQNEAQ (reference sequence). V lost 6 bases to trimming and J lost 5 bases; unmatched junction nucleotides: 6. The CDR3 runs to 13 residues. CDR3 region: CASSPRQGTEAFF. The DNA of the CDR3 is TGTGCCAGCAGTCCTCGACAGGGTACTGAAGCTTTCTTT.

The chain has TRBV13 and TRBJ2-3; 8 positions match TRBD2. Germline CDR1 is PRHDT and CDR2 is FYEKMQ (reference sequence). Trimming took 1 base from V and 3 from J; bases not matched to a gene: 3. The CDR3 runs to 15 residues. CDR3 sequence (DNA): TGTGCCAGCAGCTTAGAACGGGAGGGGACAGATACGCAGTATTTT. Its protein is CASSLEREGTDTQYF.

The V gene is TRBV7-2, the J gene TRBJ1-5; D gene ambiguous. Germline V gives CDR1 SGHTA, CDR2 FQGNSA. V dropped 1 base and J dropped 5 bases, with 3 bases sitting between them. The CDR3 covers 12 residues. This chain's CDR3 is CASSLGDQPQHF. CDR3 sequence (DNA): TGTGCCAGCAGCTTAGGCGATCAGCCCCAGCATTTT.

This chain's CDR3 is CASSFSHRGRRLNTEAFF. In DNA, the CDR3 is TGCGCCAGCAGTTTCTCCCACAGGGGGCGTCGCCTCAACACTGAAGCTTTCTTT. J is TRBJ1-1 and V is TRBV5-1; the match to TRBD1 covers 9 bases. V trimming: 5 bases; J trimming: 2 bases; junction bases outside the gene matches: 16. The CDR3 has 18 amino acids. Looked up from germline, CDR1 is SGHRS and CDR2 is YFSETQ.

This chain uses TRBV18 with TRBJ2-2; D unresolved. The ends were cut back, 4 bases at V and 7 bases at J, with 7 bases in the middle. The CDR3 sequence is 12 residues long. Germline CDR1 reads KGHSH; CDR2 reads LQKENI. For the CDR3, the DNA is TGTGCCAGCTCACGTGAGGACGGGGAGCTGTTTTTT. It translates to CASSREDGELFF. The variable domain in full, completed from reference TRBV18 and TRBJ2-2, reads NAGVMQNPRHLVRRRGQEARLRCSPMKGHSHVYWYRQLPEEGLKFMVYLQKENIIDESGMPKERFSAEFPKEGPSILRIQQVVRGDSAAYFCASSREDGELFFGEGSRLTVL.

This clone was recorded a few times. V and J are TRBV23-1 and TRBJ2-7; D is perhaps TRBD1 (5 bases). TRBV23-1 is classed as an ORF, of uncertain function. V was clipped by 4 bases and J by 6 bases, with 13 bases between them. The CDR3 extends over 13 amino acids. CDR3 nucleotide sequence: TGCGCCAGCAGTCCAGGGATGATCTCCGAGCAGTACTTC. Translation gives CASSPGMISEQYF.

This clone has more than one count but fewer than ten. This sequence joins TRBV3-1 (or the pseudogene TRBV3-2) and TRBJ1-3; the D gene is possibly TRBD1 (5 bases). V lost 1 base and J lost 4, with 8 bases in between. The CDR3 contains 14 residues. CDR1 is LGHDT, CDR2 YNNKEL, per germline (reference sequence). CDR3 amino acids: CASSQGQRGNTIYF. DNA for the CDR3: TGTGCCAGCAGCCAAGGACAGAGGGGAAACACCATATATTTT.

J is TRBJ2-7 and V is TRBV9; 14 bases agree with TRBD2. V gave up 0 bases and J gave up 7 bases; unmatched junction bases: 3. Germline CDR1 is SGDLS and CDR2 is YYNGEE. This CDR3 has 15 residues. This CDR3 reads CASSVAGLAGEEQYF. In DNA form, the CDR3 reads TGTGCCAGCAGCGTAGCGGGACTAGCGGGAGAAGAGCAGTACTTC.

This clone was counted between two and nine times. The chain links TRBV18 to TRBJ2-1; D is ambiguous. The CDR3 has 12 amino acids. Germline CDR1 reads KGHSH; CDR2 reads LQKENI. The V gene lost 2 bases and the J gene lost 7 bases, with 6 bases spanning the gap. CDR3 sequence: CASSPVRNEQFF. Here the CDR3 DNA reads TGTGCCAGCTCACCAGTGAGGAATGAGCAGTTCTTC.

V is TRBV5-5 and J is TRBJ1-5, with D uncertain. Deletions cut 0 bases from V and 3 bases from J, with 7 bases between. The germline V gene has CDR1 SGHKS and CDR2 YYEKEE (reference sequence). This CDR3 region has 14 residues. DNA for the CDR3: TGTGCCAGCAGCTTGGGAGAAACCAATCAGCCCCAGCATTTT. Translation gives CASSLGETNQPQHF.

This sequence joins TRBV7-2 and TRBJ2-7, with 9 bases lining up with TRBD2. Germline V lookup: CDR1 SGHTA, CDR2 FQGNSA. The CDR3 runs 15 residues. With 4 bases clipped from V and 0 bases from J, the junction kept 4 bases outside the gene matches. In DNA, the CDR3 is TGTGCCAGCAGCTCCAGCGGGAGGATCTCCTACGAGCAGTACTTC. Amino acid sequence: CASSSSGRISYEQYF.

This chain connects TRBV6-5 to TRBJ1-5, with 10 bases that match TRBD1. Germline CDR1 reads MNHEY; CDR2 reads SVGAGI. The J segment lost 1 base and the V segment lost 6 bases, leaving 3 bases of the junction unmatched. This CDR3 is built from 15 residues. Here the CDR3 reads CASSRDRGSNQPQHF. Here the CDR3 DNA reads TGTGCCAGCAGCCGGGACAGGGGAAGCAATCAGCCCCAGCATTTT.

V gene TRBV5-1 combines with J gene TRBJ1-4; D perhaps matches TRBD1 (6 bases). The CDR3 extends over 15 amino acids. Germline values: CDR1 SGHRS, CDR2 YFSETQ. The V gene lost 2 bases and the J gene lost 4 bases, with 12 bases spanning the gap. The CDR3 is CASSLTGKGNEKLFF. DNA of the CDR3: TGCGCCAGCAGCTTAACAGGGAAGGGTAATGAAAAACTGTTTTTT. Complete variable domain (other parts from reference TRBV5-1 and TRBJ1-4): KAGVTQTPRYLIKTRGQQVTLSCSPISGHRSVSWYQQTPGQGLQFLFEYFSETQRNKGNFPGRFSGRQFSNSRSEMNVSTLELGDSALYLCASSLTGKGNEKLFFGSGTQLSVL.

The genes are TRBV7-2 and TRBJ2-1, with D possibly matching TRBD2 (6 bases). The ends were cut back, 4 bases at V and 4 bases at J, with 14 bases in the middle. CDR1 SGHTA and CDR2 FQGNSA come from the germline V gene. The CDR3 has 15 residues. The CDR3 sequence is CASSSVRGLYNEQFF. CDR3 coding DNA: TGTGCCAGCAGCTCAGTTCGCGGACTATACAATGAGCAGTTCTTC. The full variable domain, in which reference TRBV7-2 and TRBJ2-1 provide the parts outside the CDR3, is GAGVSQSPSNKVTEKGKDVELRCDPISGHTALYWYRQSLGQGLEFLIYFQGNSAPDKSGLPSDRFSAERTGGSVSTLTIQRTQQEDSAVYLCASSSVRGLYNEQFFGPGTRLTVL.

The rearrangement links TRBV7-2 to TRBJ2-3; perhaps TRBD1 as D (5 bases). Germline assignment: CDR1 SGHTA and CDR2 FQGNSA. The CDR3 extends over 16 amino acids. V lost 5 bases, J lost 1 base, and 16 bases lay in between. The CDR3, as DNA: TGTGCCAGCAGCCAGGCCCCACAGGCCCGCACAGATACGCAGTATTTT. Protein: CASSQAPQARTDTQYF.

The chain has TRBV2 and TRBJ2-2, with TRBD1 matching over 9 bases. Germline CDR1 reads SNHLY; CDR2 reads FYNNEI. The CDR3 is made up of 15 amino acids. With V trimmed by 6 bases and J by 0 bases, 2 bases remained unmatched. The CDR3 reads CASRRTGANTGELFF. CDR3 DNA: TGTGCCAGCAGAAGGACAGGGGCGAACACCGGGGAGCTGTTTTTT.

The V and J genes are TRBV6-4 and TRBJ2-7; TRBD2 matches 7 bases. CDR1 and CDR2 from the germline V gene are MRHNA and SNTAGT. The J segment lost 4 bases and the V segment lost 5 bases, leaving 8 bases of the junction unmatched. The CDR3 runs 14 residues. CDR3 in DNA: TGTGCCAGCAGTCCTAGCGGAGGGCCTTACGAGCAGTACTTC. It translates to CASSPSGGPYEQYF.

This chain uses TRBV18 with TRBJ2-5; D unresolved. The V end was cut by 3 bases, the J end by 2 bases, with 10 bases between. The CDR3 covers 14 residues. CDR1 and CDR2 from the germline V gene are KGHSH and LQKENI. The CDR3 DNA is TGTGCCAGCTCACCGAACGCGTATCAAGAGACCCAGTACTTC. As protein: CASSPNAYQETQYF. The full variable domain, in which reference TRBV18 and TRBJ2-5 provide the parts outside the CDR3, is NAGVMQNPRHLVRRRGQEARLRCSPMKGHSHVYWYRQLPEEGLKFMVYLQKENIIDESGMPKERFSAEFPKEGPSILRIQQVVRGDSAAYFCASSPNAYQETQYFGPGTRLLVL.

V is TRBV19 and J is TRBJ2-7; D possibly corresponds to TRBD1 (8 bases). Trimming pared 5 bases from V and 6 bases from J, leaving 20 bases between. The CDR3 length is 15 residues. Germline CDR1 is LNHDA and CDR2 is SQIVND (reference sequence). This chain's CDR3 is CASSPAGQAGREQYF. In DNA form, the CDR3 reads TGTGCCAGTAGTCCAGCGGGACAGGCCGGCCGCGAGCAGTACTTC.

The gene calls are TRBV3-1 (or the pseudogene TRBV3-2) and TRBJ2-5; weak D call: TRBD2 (5 bases). The germline V gene encodes CDR1 LGHDT and CDR2 YNNKEL (reference sequence). The CDR3 contains 14 residues. Trimming took 4 bases from V and 0 from J, leaving 9 bases between them. The CDR3 reads CASSLWTHQETQYF. The CDR3 nucleotides are TGTGCCAGCAGCCTTTGGACTCACCAAGAGACCCAGTACTTC.

Regarding this clone: The sample holds other DNA sequences that translate to the same CDR3. V gene TRBV15 combines with J gene TRBJ2-7; 8 positions agree with TRBD2. This CDR3 comprises 13 residues. Germline CDR1 reads LNHNV; CDR2 reads YYDKDF (reference sequence). V shed 1 base and J 7 bases; nucleotides not matched to a gene: 3. CDR3 region: CATSRVPSGEQYF. The CDR3 DNA is TGTGCCACCAGCAGAGTTCCTAGCGGGGAGCAGTACTTC.